The 28 T cell receptor beta chains below were found in one sample sequenced in a study of T cells in Graves' hyperthyroidism and ophthalmopathy. Researchers took RNA transcripts and amplified the TCR beta CDR3 regions from them. HTBI primers were used for first-round RT-PCR of the TCR CDR3. TCRdb redid the calling of the multiplex PCR reads with MiXCR, one entry per CDR3 protein. This sample has 250,000 to 400,000 distinct CDR3 sequences, with approximately 13% found just once. What was sequenced was blood. The receptors derive from a woman in her 40s with Graves' ophthalmopathy.

This clonotype was counted many times. J is TRBJ1-1 and V is TRBV28; possibly TRBD1 for D (6 bases). The CDR3 is 13 residues long. CDR1 is MDHEN, CDR2 SYDVKM, per germline. With 6 bases removed from V and 6 bases from J, the gap between germline ends came to 14 bases. In DNA, the CDR3 is TGTGCCAGCAGCCAGACAGGCTTGGCTGAAGCTTTCTTT. Translating it yields CASSQTGLAEAFF.

This clonotype was counted ten times or more. J is TRBJ2-7 and V is TRBV29-1; 7 positions match TRBD1. This CDR3 has 12 amino acids. The V segment lost 4 bases and the J segment 2 bases; nucleotides outside the gene matches: 2. Germline CDR1 SQVTM, CDR2 ANQGSEA. The CDR3 loop is CSVGGGPYEQYF. In nucleotides, the CDR3 is TGCAGCGTTGGAGGGGGCCCCTACGAGCAGTACTTC.

This clonotype was counted many times. This chain connects TRBV19 to TRBJ1-5; D remains ambiguous. V lost 3 bases to trimming and J lost 5 bases, with 8 bases between them. Germline-derived CDR1 and CDR2 are LNHDA and SQIVND (reference sequence). This CDR3 region has 13 residues. CDR3: CASSIGMDQPQHF. DNA of the CDR3: TGTGCCAGTAGTATCGGAATGGATCAGCCCCAGCATTTT.

This clonotype was detected only a few times. CDR3 sequence (DNA): TGTGCCAGCACCGCCGCCGGGGGAGAGACCCAGTACTTC. Its protein product is CASTAAGGETQYF. The rearrangement uses TRBV4-2 and TRBJ2-5, with a weak D call TRBD2 (6 bases). This CDR3 has 13 amino acids. V gave up 7 bases and J gave up 4 bases, with 13 bases separating them. Germline V gene lookup returns CDR1 LGHNA and CDR2 YNFKEQ.

The V call is TRBV11-2, the J call TRBJ1-3; D gene unclear. CDR1 and CDR2 from the germline V gene are SGHAT and FQNNGV. Deletions cut 1 base from V and 0 bases from J, with 13 bases between. The CDR3 consists of 17 residues. The CDR3: CASSLVRVRISGNTIYF. CDR3 DNA sequence: TGTGCCAGCAGCTTAGTTCGGGTCAGGATCTCTGGAAACACCATATATTTT.

This clonotype has a count of ten or more. The J gene is TRBJ2-1, the V gene TRBV4-2, with unresolved D. Germline lookup yields CDR1 LGHNA and CDR2 YNFKEQ. The CDR3 length is 13 residues. Trimming left V 4 bases short and J 5 bases short, with 9 bases between. The CDR3 loop is CASSPLPDNEQFF. In DNA, the CDR3 is TGTGCCAGCAGCCCCCTTCCAGACAATGAGCAGTTCTTC.

This clonotype has at least ten counts. V gene TRBV7-9 combines with J gene TRBJ2-1; D is tentatively TRBD1 or TRBD2 (5 bases each). V lost 2 bases, J lost 12 bases, and 11 bases lay in between. The CDR3 is 12 residues long. From germline, CDR1 is SEHNR and CDR2 FQNEAQ (reference sequence). The CDR3 DNA reads as TGTGCCAGCAGCTTACGGGGCAGGGTGCAGTTCTTC. It yields the protein CASSLRGRVQFF.

This clonotype has a single count. J is TRBJ2-2 and V is TRBV11-2; D perhaps matches TRBD1 (5 bases). Germline-derived CDR1 and CDR2 are SGHAT and FQNNGV. The V end was cut by 2 bases, the J end by 4 bases, with 11 bases between. This CDR3 has 15 residues. CDR3 nucleotide sequence: TGTGCCAGCAGCTTACAGGGAAAGGGCACCGGGGAGCTGTTTTTT. Translating gives CASSLQGKGTGELFF.

This clonotype turned up a few times. The chain combines TRBV6-1 with TRBJ2-2, with D perhaps matching TRBD1 or TRBD2 (5 bases each). V gave up 6 bases and J gave up 5 bases, with 16 bases separating them. Germline lookup yields CDR1 MNHNS and CDR2 SASEGT. The CDR3 is 15 residues long. CDR3 nucleotides: TGTGCCAGCAGCAAGCCCGGGGCCCGAACCGGGGAGCTGTTTTTT. It translates to CASSKPGARTGELFF.

This clonotype was found many times. The V gene is TRBV7-9, the J gene TRBJ2-3, with unresolved D. V dropped 2 bases and J dropped 0 bases, with 9 bases sitting between them. The germline CDR1 and CDR2 sequences are SEHNR and FQNEAQ (reference sequence). The CDR3 contains 15 residues. CDR3 region: CASSLFGESTDTQYF. The CDR3 DNA follows: TGTGCCAGCAGCTTATTCGGCGAAAGCACAGATACGCAGTATTTT.

The table lists this clonotype with a few counts. The genes are TRBV7-9 and TRBJ2-1; 9 nucleotides line up with TRBD2. The CDR3 is made up of 13 amino acids. Germline trimming cut 5 bases from V and 7 bases from J; bases unmatched to any gene: 3. Per germline, CDR1 SEHNR and CDR2 FQNEAQ (reference sequence). Here the CDR3 reads CASSTGLANEQFF. The CDR3 nucleotides are TGTGCCAGCAGCACCGGACTAGCGAATGAGCAGTTCTTC.

This clonotype has a count of ten or more. The chain links TRBV30 to TRBJ1-1; unclear D gene. V was pared by 2 bases and J by 1 base, with 5 bases between. Germline V CDR1 and CDR2: GTSNPN, SVGIG (reference sequence). The CDR3 has 12 residues. The CDR3, as DNA: TGTGCCTGGAGTCCGGCGAACACTGAAGCTTTCTTT. Encoded protein: CAWSPANTEAFF.

There are many counts of this clonotype. The CDR3 region has the DNA TGTGCCAGCAGTGAGTTCGGGACGGCGAACACTGAAGCTTTCTTT. Protein product: CASSEFGTANTEAFF. The rearrangement uses TRBV6-1 and TRBJ1-1, with D possibly TRBD1 on 5 matching bases. The CDR3 runs 15 residues. Germline CDR1 is MNHNS and CDR2 is SASEGT. V lost 3 bases and J 1 base, leaving 12 bases between the germline ends.

This clonotype was detected a few times. A read error may account for a junction end that differs from germline. The CDR3 protein is CSAEGRDRSYAQYF. CDR3 DNA: TGCAGTGCTGAGGGACGGGACAGATCCTACGCGCAGTACTTC. This chain joins TRBV20-1 and TRBJ2-7; 7 positions agree with TRBD1. The CDR3 length is 14 residues. Germline V gene lookup returns CDR1 DFQATT and CDR2 SNEGSKA (reference sequence).

This clonotype showed up just a few times. This chain joins TRBV7-8 and TRBJ2-7; D not resolved. Germline V lookup: CDR1 SGHVS, CDR2 FQNEAQ. Trimming took 5 bases from V and 6 from J, leaving 11 bases between them. This CDR3 has 12 residues. The CDR3 DNA reads TGTGCCAGCAGCGTCACGGAAGCCGAGCAGTACTTC. As protein: CASSVTEAEQYF.

This clonotype appeared many times. The chain uses TRBV12-3 or TRBV12-4 and TRBJ2-1; TRBD2 matches at 8 bases. This CDR3 is built from 17 residues. With 7 bases clipped from V and 3 bases from J, the junction kept 14 bases outside the gene matches. This chain's CDR3 is CASTPSSGTSRYNEQFF. In DNA, the CDR3 is TGTGCCAGCACACCTTCTTCCGGGACTAGTCGCTACAATGAGCAGTTCTTC.

This clonotype was observed at least ten times. The V and J genes are TRBV9 and TRBJ2-1; 11 bases agree with TRBD2. V shed 2 bases, J shed 6 bases, and the junction held 10 bases outside the gene matches. This CDR3 contains 17 residues. Germline V gene data show CDR1 as SGDLS and CDR2 as YYNGEE. The CDR3, as DNA: TGTGCCAGCAGCGTGAGCTTAGCGGGAGGGCGTGGCAATGAGCAGTTCTTC. It encodes CASSVSLAGGRGNEQFF. The entire variable domain, with the rest obtained from reference TRBV9 and TRBJ2-1, is as follows: DSGVTQTPKHLITATGQRVTLRCSPRSGDLSVYWYQQSLDQGLQFLIQYYNGEERAKGNILERFSAQQFPDLHSELNLSSLELGDSALYFCASSVSLAGGRGNEQFFGPGTRLTVL.

At least ten counts were recorded for this clonotype. The CDR3: CASISRGGTSGTDTQYF. For the CDR3, the DNA is TGTGCCAGCATTAGTCGGGGTGGGACTAGCGGGACAGATACGCAGTATTTT. The rearrangement links TRBV12-3 or TRBV12-4 to TRBJ2-3, with 12 bases identical to TRBD2. There are 17 residues in the CDR3. The V and J ends lost 7 bases and 3 bases, in that order; junction bases with no gene match: 11.

There are many counts of this clonotype. The chain is built from TRBV7-9 and TRBJ1-4, with D hard to call. Trimming removed 2 bases from V and 0 bases from J, with 4 bases in between. Germline V CDR1 and CDR2: SEHNR, FQNEAQ (reference sequence). This CDR3 has 14 amino acids. The CDR3 DNA reads as TGTGCCAGCAGCTTAAGTACAACTAATGAAAAACTGTTTTTT. Translated: CASSLSTTNEKLFF.

Comments on this clonotype: The missing conserved phenylalanine or tryptophan at the end of this CDR3 makes a read error likely. The V gene is TRBV7-9, the J gene TRBJ1-5; 7 bases are shared with TRBD1. Germline-derived CDR1 and CDR2 are SEHNR and FQNEAQ (reference sequence). The V and J ends lost 5 bases and 7 bases, in that order; junction bases with no gene match: 8. The CDR3 is 14 amino acids. The CDR3 sequence: CASSGTGVQQPQHS. CDR3 nucleotide sequence: TGTGCCAGCAGCGGCACAGGGGTACAGCAGCCCCAGCATTCT.

V and J are TRBV28 and TRBJ1-1; 9 nucleotides align to TRBD1. The CDR3 has 17 residues. Trimming cost V 4 bases and J 1 base; bases outside gene matches: 10. Germline values: CDR1 MDHEN, CDR2 SYDVKM. This CDR3 is CASSSQAPDRGNTEAFF. The CDR3 DNA is TGTGCCAGCAGTTCCCAGGCACCGGACAGGGGGAACACTGAAGCTTTCTTT.

Ten or more counts support this clonotype. The V and J genes are TRBV28 and TRBJ1-1, with 8 nucleotides matching TRBD1. The V segment lost 3 bases and the J segment 0 bases; nucleotides outside the gene matches: 9. Per germline, CDR1 MDHEN and CDR2 SYDVKM. The CDR3 is 17 amino acids. CDR3 DNA sequence: TGTGCCAGCAGTTTTCTCAGGACAGGGAGCATGAACACTGAAGCTTTCTTT. The encoded protein is CASSFLRTGSMNTEAFF.

This clonotype was detected many times. This chain uses TRBV12-3 or TRBV12-4 with TRBJ1-1; possible D gene TRBD1, 6 bases. This CDR3 has 13 residues. The V end was cut by 4 bases, the J end by 7 bases, with 13 bases between. The DNA for the CDR3 is TGTGCCAGCAGTTCTACGGGGGGCAATGAAGCTTTCTTT. Protein sequence: CASSSTGGNEAFF.

The chain links TRBV19 to TRBJ2-2, with TRBD2 matching over 9 bases. J was trimmed by 3 bases and V by 8 bases; bases with no gene match: 4. The CDR3 length is 14 residues. Germline loops: CDR1 LNHDA, CDR2 SQIVND (reference sequence). CDR3 bases: TGTGCCAGTGGGGGACTAGCCCACACCGGGGAGCTGTTTTTT. Protein product: CASGGLAHTGELFF.

The rearrangement uses TRBV7-6 and TRBJ2-2, with TRBD1 matching 10 bases. The CDR3 consists of 17 residues. Looked up from germline, CDR1 is SGHVS and CDR2 is FNYEAQ. Trimming cost V 5 bases and J 6 bases; bases outside gene matches: 12. CDR3 residues: CASSRTGGGYYAGELFF. DNA for the CDR3: TGTGCCAGCAGCAGGACAGGGGGGGGGTATTACGCCGGGGAGCTGTTTTTT.

This clonotype was recorded many times. The chain is built from TRBV28 and TRBJ2-7, with 7 bases matching TRBD2. The germline CDR1 and CDR2 sequences are MDHEN and SYDVKM. J lost 3 bases, V lost 8 bases, and 7 bases had no gene match. This CDR3 comprises 13 residues. The CDR3 loop reads CASGGVMDYEQYF. CDR3 coding DNA: TGTGCCAGCGGGGGGGTCATGGACTACGAGCAGTACTTC.

This clonotype has a count of ten or more. V and J are TRBV20-1 and TRBJ2-1, with D tentatively TRBD2 (7 bases). The CDR3 has 13 amino acids. Germline loops: CDR1 DFQATT, CDR2 SNEGSKA (reference sequence). The V end lost 4 bases, the J end lost 9 bases, and 16 bases lay between the germline ends. The CDR3 DNA reads as TGCAGTGCTAACGGCGGGGGCAGAGGTGAGCAGTTCTTC. Translating gives CSANGGGRGEQFF.

This clonotype has a count of ten or more. V is TRBV11-2 and J is TRBJ2-7; TRBD1 matches at 9 bases. The germline V gene encodes CDR1 SGHAT and CDR2 FQNNGV. The CDR3 loop spans 17 amino acids. With 6 bases clipped from V and 0 bases from J, the junction kept 12 bases outside the gene matches. CDR3 DNA: TGTGCCAGCAGTCCTGTACGGGGGACAGGGACCTCCTACGAGCAGTACTTC. Translating it yields CASSPVRGTGTSYEQYF. Based on the CDR3 plus reference TRBV11-2 and TRBJ2-7, the full variable domain is EAGVAQSPRYKIIEKRQSVAFWCNPISGHATLYWYQQILGQGPKLLIQFQNNGVVDDSQLPKDRFSAERLKGVDSTLKIQPAKLEDSAVYLCASSPVRGTGTSYEQYFGPGTRLTVT.